What follows describes a single T cell receptor (beta chain). This entry is derived from a study of blood T cell repertoires in COVID-19. Clones were read by immunoSEQ multiplex PCR, and TCRdb kept only the in-frame ones, dropping some. The table lists roughly 290,000 clones, around 88% of them singletons. Per germline, CDR1 LNHDA and CDR2 SQIVND (reference sequence). This CDR3 is built from 16 residues. V lost 2 bases, J lost 2 bases, and 12 bases lay in between. J is TRBJ1-4 and V is TRBV19; D gene uncertain. This clonotype was sampled from a woman in her 40s who had recovered from COVID-19. Sequences were obtained from PBMCs or T cells enriched from blood (not recorded which). The CDR3 reads CASSINDRRTNEKLFF. Written as DNA, the CDR3 is TGTGCCAGTAGTATAAACGACCGGAGGACTAATGAAAAACTGTTTTTT.